The present entry profiles one TCR beta chain with its context. These data are taken from a study of blood T cell repertoires in COVID-19. Overall study context: Samples of COVID-19 (acute and convalescent) were obtained from the United States, Italy and Spain. The cDNA or gDNA used as material had been derived from T cells, B-cell-depleted T cells, or PBMCs.

Germline CDR1 reads SGHTA; CDR2 reads FQGNSA. This CDR3 comprises 17 residues. The J segment lost 6 bases and the V segment lost 5 bases, leaving 11 bases of the junction unmatched. Authors' analysis steps: By means of reference gene primer amplification, nucleated cell counts were estimated. The data were produced by immunoSEQ multiplex PCR, yet TCRdb's version contains in-frame clones alone and is incomplete. V, J and clone size are those of that table, while D and trimming were read from the DNA. The sample lists 150,000 or so clones, around 81% seen once, with about 1.4% in the top ten. Specimen: peripheral blood. The TCR comes from a human donor in a cohort sampled during active COVID-19. The chain is built from TRBV7-2 and TRBJ2-1; 12 bases fit TRBD2. The CDR3 DNA reads as TGTGCCAGCAGCACCCAACCACTAGCGGGAGGAACCAATGAGCAGTTCTTC. It yields the protein CASSTQPLAGGTNEQFF.